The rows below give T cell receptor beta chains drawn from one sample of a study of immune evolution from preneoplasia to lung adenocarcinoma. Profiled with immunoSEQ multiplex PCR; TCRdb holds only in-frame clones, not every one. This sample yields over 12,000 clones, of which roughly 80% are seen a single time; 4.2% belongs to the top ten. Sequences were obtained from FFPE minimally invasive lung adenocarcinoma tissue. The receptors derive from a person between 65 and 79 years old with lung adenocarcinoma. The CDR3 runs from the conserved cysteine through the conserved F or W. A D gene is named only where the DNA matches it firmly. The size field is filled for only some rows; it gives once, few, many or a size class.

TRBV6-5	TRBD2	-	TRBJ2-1	TGTGCCAGCAGTTATACGGGACTAGCGGGGAACAATGAGCAGTTCTTC	CASSYTGLAGNNEQFF
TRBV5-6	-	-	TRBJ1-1	TGTGCCAGCAGCTTTGGGAGGGGTCAGGCTTTCTTT	CASSFGRGQAFF
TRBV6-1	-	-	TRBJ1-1	TGTGCCAGCACTGAGCAATATAAAGCTTTCTTT	CASTEQYKAFF
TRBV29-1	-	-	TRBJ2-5	TGCAGCGGGGTGGGACGGCAGGAGACCCAGTACTTC	CSGVGRQETQYF
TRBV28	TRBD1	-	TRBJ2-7	TGTGCCAGCACCCCCCGCGGGCAGGGGGCGCAGGAGCAGTACTTC	CASTPRGQGAQEQYF
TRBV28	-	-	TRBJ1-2	TGTGCCAGCAGCGAGTTGGGGGCTGACTATGGCTACACCTTC	CASSELGADYGYTF
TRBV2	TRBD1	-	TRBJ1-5	TGTGCCAGCAGTGAAGCGCGGGGGACAGGGAATCAGCCCCAGCATTTT	CASSEARGTGNQPQHF
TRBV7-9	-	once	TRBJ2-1	TGTGCCAGCAGCCCAGGGGGGGCCGAGGGCAATGAGCAGTTCTTC	CASSPGGAEGNEQFF
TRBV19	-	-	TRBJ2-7	TGTGCCAGTAGTATCGGTATAACAGGCTTCTACGAGCAGTACTTC	CASSIGITGFYEQYF
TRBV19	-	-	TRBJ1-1	TGTGCCAGTACCCATCGGGGGCCTAGGACTGAAGCTTTCTTT	CASTHRGPRTEAFF
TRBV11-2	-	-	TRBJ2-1	TGTGCCAGCAGCTTAATGTGGACCGACGATTACAATGAGCAGTTCTTC	CASSLMWTDDYNEQFF
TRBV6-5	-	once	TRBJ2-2	TGTGCCAGCCGGTGGGGCCTGAGAACCGGGGAGCTGTTTTTT	CASRWGLRTGELFF
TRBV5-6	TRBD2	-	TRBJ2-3	TGTGCGGCTAGCGGCCATAGCACAGATACGCAGTATTTT	CAASGHSTDTQYF
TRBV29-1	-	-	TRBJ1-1	TGCAGCGTTGAAGATCCATGGGGGGAGAACACTGAAGCTTTCTTT	CSVEDPWGENTEAFF
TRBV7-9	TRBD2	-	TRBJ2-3	TGTGCCAGCAGCCATTGGACTAGCGGGATTCACACAGATACGCAGTATTTT	CASSHWTSGIHTDTQYF
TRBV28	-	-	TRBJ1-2	TGTGCCAGCAGTTTAATAGGGGATGCTGGAAGCTACACCTTC	CASSLIGDAGSYTF
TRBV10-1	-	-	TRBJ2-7	TGCGCCAGCAGCCGGGACATAAGCCTCTACGAGCAGTACTTC	CASSRDISLYEQYF
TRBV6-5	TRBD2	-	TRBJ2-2	TGTGCCAGCCGTCGGGGGGGAGATTCCGGGGAGCTGTTTTTT	CASRRGGDSGELFF